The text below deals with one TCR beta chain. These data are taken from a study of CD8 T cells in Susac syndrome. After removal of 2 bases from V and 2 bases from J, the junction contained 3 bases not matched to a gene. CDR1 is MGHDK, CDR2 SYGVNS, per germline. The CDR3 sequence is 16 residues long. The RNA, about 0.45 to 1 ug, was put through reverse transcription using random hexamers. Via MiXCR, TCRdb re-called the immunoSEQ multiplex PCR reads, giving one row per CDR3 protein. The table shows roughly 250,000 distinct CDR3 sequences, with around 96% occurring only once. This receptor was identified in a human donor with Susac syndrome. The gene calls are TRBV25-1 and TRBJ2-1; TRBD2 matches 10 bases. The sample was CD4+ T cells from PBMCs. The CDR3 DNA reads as TGTGCCAGCAGTGAAGAAACTAGCGGGGCCTACAATGAGCAGTTCTTC. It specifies CASSEETSGAYNEQFF.